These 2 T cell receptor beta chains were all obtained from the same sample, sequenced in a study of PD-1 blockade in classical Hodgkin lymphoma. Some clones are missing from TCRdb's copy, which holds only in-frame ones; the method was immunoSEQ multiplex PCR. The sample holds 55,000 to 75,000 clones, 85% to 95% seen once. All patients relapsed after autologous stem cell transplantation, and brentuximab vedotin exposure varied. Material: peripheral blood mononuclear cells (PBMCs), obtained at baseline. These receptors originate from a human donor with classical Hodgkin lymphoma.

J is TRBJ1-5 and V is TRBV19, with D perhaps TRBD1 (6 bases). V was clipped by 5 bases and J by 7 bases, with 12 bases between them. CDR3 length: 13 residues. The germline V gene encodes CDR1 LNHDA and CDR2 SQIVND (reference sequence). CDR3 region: CASSQQGGQPQHF. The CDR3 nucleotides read TGTGCCAGTAGTCAACAGGGCGGGCAGCCCCAGCATTTT.

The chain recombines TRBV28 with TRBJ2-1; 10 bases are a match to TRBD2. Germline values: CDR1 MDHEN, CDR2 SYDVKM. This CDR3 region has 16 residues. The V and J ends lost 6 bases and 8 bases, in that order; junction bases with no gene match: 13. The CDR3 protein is CASSHHLAGVTDEQFF. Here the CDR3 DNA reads TGTGCCAGCAGCCATCACCTAGCGGGAGTTACCGATGAGCAGTTCTTC.